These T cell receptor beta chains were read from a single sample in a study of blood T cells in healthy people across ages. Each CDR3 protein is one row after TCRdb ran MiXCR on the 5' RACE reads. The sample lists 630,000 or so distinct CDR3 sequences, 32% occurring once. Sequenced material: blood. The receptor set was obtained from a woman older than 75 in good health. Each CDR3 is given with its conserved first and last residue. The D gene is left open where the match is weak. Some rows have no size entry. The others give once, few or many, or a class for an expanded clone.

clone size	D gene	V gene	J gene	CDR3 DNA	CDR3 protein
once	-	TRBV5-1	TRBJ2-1	TGCGCCAGCAGCTTGGAGATACCTTACAATGAGCAGTTCTTC	CASSLEIPYNEQFF
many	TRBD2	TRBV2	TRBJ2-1	TGTGCCAGCAGTGTCGGGACTAGCGGTTCCTACAATGAGCAGTTCTTC	CASSVGTSGSYNEQFF
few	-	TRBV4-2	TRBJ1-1	TGTGCCAGCAGCCAGGAAGAAGGGGGTTGGACTGAAGCTTTCTTT	CASSQEEGGWTEAFF
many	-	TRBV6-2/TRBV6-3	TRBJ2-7	TGTGCCAGCAGTTACGCGGGGCTCTCCTACGAGCAGTACTTC	CASSYAGLSYEQYF
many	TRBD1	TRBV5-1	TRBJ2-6	TGCGCCAGTGGGAATAACAGGGGCTCTGGGGCCAACGTCCTGACTTTC	CASGNNRGSGANVLTF
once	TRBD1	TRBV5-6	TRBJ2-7	TGTGCCAGCAGCTCGACAGGGCCTCCTCCCTACGAGCAGTACTTC	CASSSTGPPPYEQYF
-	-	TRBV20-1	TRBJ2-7	TGCAGTGCTAGAGATCCCTCAACTGAGTATGGCGAGCAGTACTTC	CSARDPSTEYGEQYF
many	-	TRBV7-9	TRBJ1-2	TGTGCCAGCAGCTTAGCGAGCCCGGGAACTAACTATGGCTACACCTTC	CASSLASPGTNYGYTF
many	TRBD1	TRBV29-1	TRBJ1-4	TGCAGCGTCACGGAAGGGGGCGACCCTAATGAAAAACTGTTTTTT	CSVTEGGDPNEKLFF
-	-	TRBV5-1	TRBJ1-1	TGCGCCAGCAGCTTGGACGGCTCTACGGGGGGCTCTGAAGCTTTCTTT	CASSLDGSTGGSEAFF
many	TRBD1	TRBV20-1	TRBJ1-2	TGCAGTGCTAGAAACACAGGGGCCAACTATGGCTACACCTTC	CSARNTGANYGYTF
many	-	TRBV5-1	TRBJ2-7	TGCGCCAGCTTCGACACTCAAGGTTGGGCCAAGCAGTACTTC	CASFDTQGWAKQYF
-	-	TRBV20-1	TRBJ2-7	TGCAGTGCTAGAGGGGGACCCCAAGGATCCTACGAGCAGTACTTC	CSARGGPQGSYEQYF
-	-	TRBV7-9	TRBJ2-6	TGTGCCAGCAGCCAAGGGGGGACCGCGAACACTGAAGCTTTC	CASSQGGTANTEAF
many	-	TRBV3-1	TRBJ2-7	TGTGCCAGCAGTTCCTACGAGCAGTACTTC	CASSSYEQYF
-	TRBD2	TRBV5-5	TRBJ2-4	TGTGCCAGCAGCTTGGATCTAGCGGGATGGAGCATTCAGTACTTC	CASSLDLAGWSIQYF
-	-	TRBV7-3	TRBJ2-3	TGTGCCAGCAAGGACAGCCAAGCGTCAGATACGCAGTATTTT	CASKDSQASDTQYF
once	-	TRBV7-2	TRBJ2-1	TGTGCCAGCAGCTTAGCGGACGGGGATGAGCAGTTCTTC	CASSLADGDEQFF
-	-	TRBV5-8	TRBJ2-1	TGTGCCAGCAGCTTGGCCGGGAGATTGTACAATGGGCAGTTCTTC	CASSLAGRLYNGQFF
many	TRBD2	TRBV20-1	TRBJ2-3	TGCAGTGGTGTTAGCGGGGGGGCGACAGATACGCAGTATTTT	CSGVSGGATDTQYF
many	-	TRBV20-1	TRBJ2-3	TGCAGTGCTGGGGGCGTGTCTGCAGATACGCAGTATTTT	CSAGGVSADTQYF
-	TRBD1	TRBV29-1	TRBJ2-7	TGCAGCGTTGAACGGGACAGGGGCTACGAGCAGTACTTC	CSVERDRGYEQYF
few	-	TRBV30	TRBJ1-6	TGTGCCTGGGAGCAGGGGCATAATTCACCCCTCCACTTT	CAWEQGHNSPLHF
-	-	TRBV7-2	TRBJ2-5	TGTGTCAGCAGCTTACAGGGCAGGGAGACCCAGTACTTC	CVSSLQGRETQYF
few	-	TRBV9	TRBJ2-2	TGTGCCAGCAGCGTAGACATCGGGGACACCGGGGAGCTGTTTTTT	CASSVDIGDTGELFF
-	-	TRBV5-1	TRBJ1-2	TGCACCATCAGCTTGGACAGAACTAACTATGGCTACACCTTC	CTISLDRTNYGYTF
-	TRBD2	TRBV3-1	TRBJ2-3	TGTGCCGGCAGCCAAGATAGGCGGGGGGCCTCAGATACGCAGTATTTT	CAGSQDRRGASDTQYF
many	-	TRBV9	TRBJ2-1	TGTGCCAGCAGCGTAGTAAGCGTTAGCTCCTACAATGAGCAGTTCTTC	CASSVVSVSSYNEQFF
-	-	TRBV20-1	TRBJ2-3	TGCAGTTGCGGCACAGATACGCAGTATTTT	CSCGTDTQYF
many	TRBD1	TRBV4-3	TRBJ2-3	TGCGCCAGCAGACCCAGGGGGCCGGATACGCAGTATTTT	CASRPRGPDTQYF
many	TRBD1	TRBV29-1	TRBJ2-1	TGCAGCGCCCTAGGGGCAGGGGGACCTTACAATGAGCAGTTCTTC	CSALGAGGPYNEQFF
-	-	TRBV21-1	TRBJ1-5	TGTGCCAGCAGCAAAAGTCTTAGGGGGTCCGTCCCTAGCAATCAGCCCCAGCATTTT	CASSKSLRGSVPSNQPQHF
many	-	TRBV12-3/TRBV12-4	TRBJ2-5	TGTGCCAGCAGTTTAAGGCGACCCGGCCAAGAGACCCAGTACTTC	CASSLRRPGQETQYF
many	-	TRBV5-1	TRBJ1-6	TGCGCCAGCAGCTTGCGGGCAGATTATAATTCACCCCTCCACTTT	CASSLRADYNSPLHF
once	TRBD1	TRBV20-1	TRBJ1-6	TGCAGTGCCAAGGGACAGGGGGAAAGTTCACCCCTCCACTTT	CSAKGQGESSPLHF
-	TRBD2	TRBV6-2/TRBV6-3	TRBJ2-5	TGTGCCAGCAGTTACTCGGAGAAGGCGGGAGGCCCCAAGCTCAAAGAGACCCAGTACTTC	CASSYSEKAGGPKLKETQYF
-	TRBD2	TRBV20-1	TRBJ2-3	TGCAGTGCTAGAGAGCTAGCGGGAGCCACAGATACGCAGTATTTT	CSARELAGATDTQYF
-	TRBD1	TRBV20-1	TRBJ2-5	TGCAGTGCTTCGGACAGGGGCCCGGAGGAGACCCAGTACTTC	CSASDRGPEETQYF
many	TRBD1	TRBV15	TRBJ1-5	TGTGCCACCAGCAGAAATTCACAGGGGACGTACAATCAGCCCCAGCATTTT	CATSRNSQGTYNQPQHF
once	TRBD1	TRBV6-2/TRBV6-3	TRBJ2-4	TGTGCCAGCAGCCCGGGACAGGGTATGGAGCAGTACTTC	CASSPGQGMEQYF
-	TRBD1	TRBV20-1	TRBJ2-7	TGCAGTGCTTCGACAGGGGGTATCTACGAGCAGTACTTC	CSASTGGIYEQYF
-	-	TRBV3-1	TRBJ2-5	TGTGCCAGCAGCCAAGGGCTAGGGGGGACCCAGTACTTC	CASSQGLGGTQYF
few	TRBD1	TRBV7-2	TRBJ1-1	TGTGCCAGCAGCTCAGGGGGCACCATGAACACTGAAGCTTTCTTT	CASSSGGTMNTEAFF
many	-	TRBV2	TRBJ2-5	TGTGCCAGCAAAAGCCGGAGGGGGTCAGAGACCCAGTACTTC	CASKSRRGSETQYF
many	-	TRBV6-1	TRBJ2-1	TGTGCCAGCAGTGAACTTCAGGGTCCCTACAATGAGCAGTTCTTC	CASSELQGPYNEQFF
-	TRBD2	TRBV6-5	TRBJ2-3	TGTGCCAGCAGTACGGGACTAGCGACCTCAGATACGCAGTATTTT	CASSTGLATSDTQYF
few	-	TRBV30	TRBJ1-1	TGTGCCTGGAGTGCCAGGACGAACACTGAAGCTTTCTTT	CAWSARTNTEAFF
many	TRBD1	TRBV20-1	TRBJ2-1	TGCAGTGCGGCTCCGGGACAGGGATCCTACAATGAGCAGTTCTTC	CSAAPGQGSYNEQFF
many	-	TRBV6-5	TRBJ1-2	TGTGCCAGCAGTAAGGCGCGGAATAACTATGGCTACACCTTC	CASSKARNNYGYTF
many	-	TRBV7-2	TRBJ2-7	TGTGCCAGCAGCCGCCCTAGTTCCCACGAGCAGTACTTC	CASSRPSSHEQYF
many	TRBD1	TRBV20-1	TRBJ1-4	TGCAGTGCTAGAGAGCCCATCCTAGGACAGGGTAGAGAAAAACTGTTTTTT	CSAREPILGQGREKLFF
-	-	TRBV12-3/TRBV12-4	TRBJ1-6	TGTGCCAGCGGAAACAGGGTATACAATTCACCCCTCCACTTT	CASGNRVYNSPLHF
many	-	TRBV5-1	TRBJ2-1	TGCGCCAGCAGCATGTTATCGGGGGGCGATAATGAGCAGTTCTTC	CASSMLSGGDNEQFF
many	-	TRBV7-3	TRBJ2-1	TGTGCCAGCAGCCAAAATTTCGATGAGCAGTTCTTC	CASSQNFDEQFF
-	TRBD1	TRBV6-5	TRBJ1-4	TGTGCCAGCAGACGCGAACAGGGGAGGGGAGAAAAACTGTTTTTT	CASRREQGRGEKLFF
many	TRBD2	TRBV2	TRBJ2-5	TGTGCCAGCAGTGCGGGACTAGCTAGGGAGACCCAGTACTTC	CASSAGLARETQYF
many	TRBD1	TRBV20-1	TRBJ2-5	TGCAGTGCTACCGCGTCTGGGACAGGGAGAGTCCGAGAGACCCAGTACTTC	CSATASGTGRVRETQYF